The clone carrying this T cell receptor (beta chain) is deemed medium-sized (0.01 to 0.1%). No antigen is known for it. This entry is derived from a study of immune heterogeneity within non-small cell lung tumors. Study results and caveats: Patients largely differed in their high-frequency T-cell receptor beta clonotypes. Local tumor mutational burden correlated moderately but significantly with local T-cell clonality (R roughly 0.31).

It was with 32 V and 13 J primers that multiplex PCR amplified TCR beta CDR3. TCRdb reprocessed the multiplex PCR reads via MiXCR and lists one record per CDR3 protein. The table lists about 4,300 distinct CDR3 sequences, around a fifth of them singletons. Genomic DNA extracted from bulk tumor tissue served as template. A total of about 0.6 ug was used per sample. From each primary tumor, several far-apart biopsies were obtained during surgery. Patients underwent curative surgery for non-small cell lung cancer (untreated and newly diagnosed). Donors comprised newly diagnosed non-small cell lung cancer patients undergoing surgery with curative intent. This CDR3 is 14 amino acids long. J lost 2 bases, V lost 6 bases, and 6 bases had no gene match. Germline-derived CDR1 and CDR2 are KGHSH and LQKENI.

This chain uses TRBV18 with TRBJ2-7; 8 nucleotides line up with TRBD1. Material: lung tumor tissue. This TCR came from a man between 65 and 85 years old with non-small cell lung cancer. The CDR3 coding sequence is TGTGCCAGCTCCCCCGGGACAGGACCCTACGAGCAGTACTTC. It specifies CASSPGTGPYEQYF.